A single sample is the source of the 18 T cell receptor beta chains below, sequenced in a study of T cells in Graves' hyperthyroidism and ophthalmopathy. Researchers amplified the TCR beta CDR3 regions from RNA transcripts. HTBI primers were used for first-round RT-PCR of the TCR CDR3. TCRdb ran MiXCR on the multiplex PCR reads and lists one entry per CDR3 protein. The table records about 130,000 distinct CDR3 sequences, around 20% of them present only once. The sequenced sample consisted of blood. These receptors came from a woman aged 50 to 65 with Graves' hyperthyroidism that later progressed to Graves' ophthalmopathy.

This clonotype was observed many times. The chain combines TRBV2 with TRBJ2-5; D is undetermined. This CDR3 is built from 12 residues. Germline loops: CDR1 SNHLY, CDR2 FYNNEI. Trimming took off 9 bases at V and 3 bases at J, with 11 bases between the two ends. DNA of the CDR3: TGTGCCAGTTCGGTCACTAAAGAGACCCAGTACTTC. Its protein is CASSVTKETQYF.

The chain carries TRBV10-3 and TRBJ2-1; D possibly matches TRBD1 or TRBD2 (7 bases each). Trimming removed 2 bases at V and 1 base at J, with 33 bases between. This CDR3 is 23 amino acids long. The germline CDR1 and CDR2 sequences are ENHRY and SYGVKD. CDR3 sequence: CAISEEGTETSQGSVISYNEQFF. DNA of the CDR3: TGTGCCATCAGTGAGGAGGGGACAGAGACTAGCCAAGGTTCCGTTATTTCCTACAATGAGCAGTTCTTC.

The sample holds many counts of this clonotype. Here the CDR3 reads CASSYGVGNIQYF. CDR3 bases: TGTGCCAGCAGTTATGGGGTTGGGAACATTCAGTACTTC. The chain links TRBV27 to TRBJ2-4; D not certain. Germline V gene data show CDR1 as MNHEY and CDR2 as SMNVEV (reference sequence). Trimming shortened V by 4 bases and J by 7 bases, and 11 bases separated the two germline ends. CDR3 length equals 13 residues.

The chain links TRBV6-1 to TRBJ1-1; D may be TRBD1 (5 bases). CDR1 is MNHNS and CDR2 is SASEGT in the germline V gene. The CDR3 totals 15 residues. Trimming took 5 bases from V and 4 from J, leaving 17 bases between them. The CDR3 sequence is CASSKQASGITEAFF. The CDR3 DNA reads TGTGCCAGCAGTAAACAGGCGTCAGGGATCACTGAAGCTTTCTTT.

This clonotype was found many times. V usage is TRBV18 and J usage is TRBJ2-1; 7 bases map to TRBD1. Germline CDR1 KGHSH, CDR2 LQKENI. Trimming cost V 6 bases and J 5 bases; bases outside gene matches: 7. The CDR3 covers 14 residues. For the CDR3, the DNA is TGTGCCAGCTCCCCGCGACAGGGAGACAATGAGCAGTTCTTC. Translated, it gives CASSPRQGDNEQFF.

At least ten counts were recorded for this clonotype. The CDR3 here is CASSSGGGTGELFF. The CDR3 region has the DNA TGTGCCAGCAGTTCAGGGGGGGGGACCGGGGAGCTGTTTTTT. The chain uses TRBV28 and TRBJ2-2; D tentatively reads TRBD1 or TRBD2 (7 bases each). The V end lost 4 bases, the J end lost 5 bases, and 11 bases lay between the germline ends. The germline CDR1 and CDR2 sequences are MDHEN and SYDVKM. CDR3 length: 14 amino acids.

This clonotype was detected ten times or more. The chain combines TRBV30 with TRBJ2-5, with D possibly being TRBD1 or TRBD2 (6 bases each). V dropped 3 bases and J dropped 5 bases, with 13 bases sitting between them. Germline V lookup: CDR1 GTSNPN, CDR2 SVGIG (reference sequence). This CDR3 comprises 13 residues. CDR3 sequence (DNA): TGTGCCTGGAGCAGGGGCGGAGGGGAGACCCAGTACTTC. Protein: CAWSRGGGETQYF. The variable domain in full, completed from reference TRBV30 and TRBJ2-5, reads SQTIHQWPATLVQPVGSPLSLECTVEGTSNPNLYWYRQAAGRGLQLLFYSVGIGQISSEVPQNLSASRPQDRQFILSSKKLLLSDSGFYLCAWSRGGGETQYFGPGTRLLVL.

With respect to this clonotype: This may stem from a read error, because a much larger clone lies one nucleotide away. The genes are TRBV7-2 and TRBJ2-1; 11 bases are shared with TRBD2. The germline V gene has CDR1 SGHTA and CDR2 FQGNSA. The CDR3 totals 15 residues. CDR3 coding DNA: TGTGCCAGCGGCTTAGCGCGGACTAGCGGGAATGAGCAGTTCTTC. Protein product: CASGLARTSGNEQFF. Full variable domain (remainder filled in from reference TRBV7-2 and TRBJ2-1): GAGVSQSPSNKVTEKGKDVELRCDPISGHTALYWYRQSLGQGLEFLIYFQGNSAPDKSGLPSDRFSAERTGGSVSTLTIQRTQQEDSAVYLCASGLARTSGNEQFFGPGTRLTVL.

The sample holds many counts of this clonotype. The chain joins TRBV3-1 to TRBJ1-2; no clear D. The CDR3 has 15 residues. Germline-derived CDR1 and CDR2 are LGHDT and YNNKEL (reference sequence). V lost 0 bases and J lost 3, with 11 bases in between. CDR3: CASSQDIGLYYGYTF. The DNA for the CDR3 is TGTGCCAGCAGCCAAGATATCGGACTTTACTATGGCTACACCTTC.

In its sample, this clonotype was seen many times. The chain employs TRBV28 and TRBJ2-7; 7 bases match TRBD1. The CDR3 runs to 18 residues. The germline V gene encodes CDR1 MDHEN and CDR2 SYDVKM. V was pared by 4 bases and J by 0 bases, with 15 bases of the junction left unmatched. The CDR3 sequence is CASSYRVKDRSNSYEQYF. In DNA, the CDR3 is TGTGCCAGCAGTTACCGAGTGAAGGACAGGTCAAACTCCTACGAGCAGTACTTC.

This clonotype was detected many times. The V gene is TRBV20-1, the J gene TRBJ2-7; D might be TRBD1 or TRBD2, each matching 7 bases. Germline V gene sequence: CDR1 DFQATT, CDR2 SNEGSKA (reference sequence). The CDR3 totals 13 residues. V lost 5 bases to trimming and J lost 6 bases, with 17 bases between them. The DNA for the CDR3 is TGCAGTGCTCCAGGGGGACGGGAGGTCGAGCAGTACTTC. Translation gives CSAPGGREVEQYF.

The rearrangement uses TRBV5-1 and TRBJ2-5; 10 bases match TRBD1. Germline V gene sequence: CDR1 SGHRS, CDR2 YFSETQ. The junction had 7 bases not matched to a gene; V was cut back by 4 bases and J by 4 bases. The CDR3 is 15 amino acids. In nucleotides, the CDR3 is TGCGCCAGCAGCCCCGACAGGGGGCGCGGAGAGACCCAGTACTTC. Protein: CASSPDRGRGETQYF.

The chain recombines TRBV3-1 with TRBJ1-1; unclear D gene. The CDR3 is 15 amino acids. CDR1 and CDR2 (germline): LGHDT, YNNKEL (reference sequence). Trimming shortened V by 1 base and J by 0 bases, and 9 bases separated the two germline ends. The CDR3 DNA follows: TGTGCCAGCAGCCAAGGACACGCCCTGAACACTGAAGCTTTCTTT. It encodes CASSQGHALNTEAFF.

At least ten counts were recorded for this clonotype. This chain connects TRBV2 to TRBJ1-1; tentatively, D is TRBD1 (5 bases). The germline gives CDR1 SNHLY, CDR2 FYNNEI. This CDR3 is 11 amino acids long. Trimming removed 7 bases at V and 6 bases at J, with 9 bases between. The CDR3 loop is CASNSGPEAFF. CDR3 DNA sequence: TGTGCCAGCAACTCAGGGCCTGAAGCTTTCTTT.

At least ten counts were recorded for this clonotype. CDR3 nucleotide sequence: TGTGCCAGCAGCCGATCTAGCGGGAGGGCCCCTAGCACAGATACGCAGTATTTT. It yields the protein CASSRSSGRAPSTDTQYF. The V and J genes are TRBV7-2 and TRBJ2-3; 12 nucleotides align to TRBD2. The CDR3 covers 18 residues. Germline V gives CDR1 SGHTA, CDR2 FQGNSA. Trimming took 5 bases from V and 0 from J; bases not matched to a gene: 9.

This clonotype was detected a few times. The J gene is TRBJ2-5, the V gene TRBV10-1; TRBD2 is a possible D gene (6 bases). The ends were cut back, 7 bases at V and 6 bases at J, with 18 bases in the middle. Per the germline V gene, CDR1 is WNHNN and CDR2 is SYGVQD (reference sequence). There are 14 residues in the CDR3. CDR3 sequence: CASTSGTGEKTQYF. In DNA, the CDR3 is TGCGCCAGCACCTCCGGGACTGGGGAAAAGACCCAGTACTTC.

This clonotype showed up many times. The chain combines TRBV7-3 with TRBJ1-5, with D unresolved. The CDR3 contains 13 residues. V gave up 5 bases and J gave up 4 bases, with 9 bases separating them. Germline V CDR1 and CDR2: SGHTA, FQGTGA. CDR3 DNA sequence: TGTGCCAGCAGCCCTACACCGAATCAGCCCCAGCATTTT. It is translated as CASSPTPNQPQHF.

This clonotype has at least ten counts. The chain is built from TRBV7-8 and TRBJ1-1; D is undetermined. CDR3 length equals 13 residues. CDR1 is SGHVS, CDR2 FQNEAQ, per germline. The V end was cut by 1 base, the J end by 12 bases, with 15 bases between. The CDR3 loop reads CASSLDPRRRTFF. CDR3 DNA: TGTGCCAGCAGCTTAGACCCCCGTAGAAGGACTTTCTTT. The full variable domain, its missing parts supplied by reference TRBV7-8 and TRBJ1-1, is GAGVSQSPRYKVAKRGQDVALRCDPISGHVSLFWYQQALGQGPEFLTYFQNEAQLDKSGLPSDRFFAERPEGSVSTLKIQRTQQEDSAVYLCASSLDPRRRTFFGQGTRLTVV.